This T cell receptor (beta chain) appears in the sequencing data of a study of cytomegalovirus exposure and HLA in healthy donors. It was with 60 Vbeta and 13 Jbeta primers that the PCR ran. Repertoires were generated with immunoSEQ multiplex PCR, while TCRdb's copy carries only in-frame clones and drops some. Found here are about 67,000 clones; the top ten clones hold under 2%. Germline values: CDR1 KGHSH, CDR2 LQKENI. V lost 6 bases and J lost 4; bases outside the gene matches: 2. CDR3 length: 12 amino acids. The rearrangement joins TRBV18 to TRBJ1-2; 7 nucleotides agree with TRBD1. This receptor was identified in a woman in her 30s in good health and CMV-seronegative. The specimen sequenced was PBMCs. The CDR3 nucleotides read TGTGCCAGCTCCTGGGACAGCTATGGCTACACCTTC. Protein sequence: CASSWDSYGYTF.